This T cell receptor beta chain was retrieved from a study of T cells in Graves' hyperthyroidism and ophthalmopathy. Across the study: Before any treatment, at initial diagnosis, peripheral blood was collected. The study, taken as a whole, reports: Ophthalmopathy prediction by the model preceded onset by a median approximately 6.1 months. Stable hyperthyroidism was told apart from ophthalmopathy by a model built on 13 V-J features.

What was amplified from RNA transcripts were TCR beta CDR3 regions. The TCR CDR3 first-round RT-PCR relied on the HTBI primer set. TCRdb re-called the multiplex PCR reads with MiXCR, one entry per CDR3 protein. Of hundreds of thousands of distinct CDR3 sequences in the sample, roughly 32% were seen once. CDR3 size: 14 residues. V was trimmed by 5 bases and J by 4 bases, leaving 12 bases between them. Details on this clonotype: Its antigen remains unidentified.

The study based diagnoses on clinical symptoms, serum thyroxine and TRAb, thyroid ultrasound and orbital computed tomography. This TCR was recovered from a middle-aged woman with Graves' hyperthyroidism. The gene calls are TRBV12-3 or TRBV12-4 and TRBJ1-5; D may be TRBD1 (6 bases). The sequencing input was blood. The CDR3 coding sequence is TGTGCCAGCAGTGCCCAACAGGGAAATCAGCCCCAGCATTTT. Translating gives CASSAQQGNQPQHF.